Included here is one TCR beta chain sequence, with context. The antigen remains undetermined. Sequencing was performed with immunoSEQ multiplex PCR; in TCRdb, only in-frame clones are kept and a portion is missing. The repertoire holds more than 80,000 clones, around 82% seen once, with around 1.5% in the top ten. These data come from a study of lymphopenia after photon versus proton radiotherapy. Study observations and caveats: Oligoclonal CD8+ Temra expansion after nadir drove photon patients' diversity drop. Relative stability marked proton patients; photon patients lost diversity and naive cells. In patients who died, overall survival fell as post-nadir TCR diversity dropped more.

CDR1 and CDR2 from the germline V gene are LNHNV and YYDKDF (reference sequence). Trimming took 1 base from V and 4 from J, leaving 4 bases between them. The CDR3 extends over 13 amino acids. This specimen consisted of peripheral blood, obtained from a patient treated with proton-based radiotherapy. This clonotype originated in a man aged 55 to 70 with pancreatic cancer. This chain joins TRBV15 and TRBJ1-4; D remains unclear. CDR3 in DNA: TGTGCCACCAGCAGAGGGTATAATGAAAAACTGTTTTTT. It yields the protein CATSRGYNEKLFF.